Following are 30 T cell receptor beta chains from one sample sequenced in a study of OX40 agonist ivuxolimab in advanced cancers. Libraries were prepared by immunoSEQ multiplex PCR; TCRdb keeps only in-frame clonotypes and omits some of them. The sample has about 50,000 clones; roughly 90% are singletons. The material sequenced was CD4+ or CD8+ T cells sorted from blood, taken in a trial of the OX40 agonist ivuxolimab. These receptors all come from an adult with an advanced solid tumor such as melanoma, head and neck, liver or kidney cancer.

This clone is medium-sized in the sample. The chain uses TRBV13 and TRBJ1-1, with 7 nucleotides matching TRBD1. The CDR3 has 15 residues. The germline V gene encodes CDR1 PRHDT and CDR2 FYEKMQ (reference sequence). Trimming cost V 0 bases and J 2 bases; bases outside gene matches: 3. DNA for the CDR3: TGTGCCAGCAGCTTAGGCGGGACAGCTAACACTGAAGCTTTCTTT. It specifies CASSLGGTANTEAFF.

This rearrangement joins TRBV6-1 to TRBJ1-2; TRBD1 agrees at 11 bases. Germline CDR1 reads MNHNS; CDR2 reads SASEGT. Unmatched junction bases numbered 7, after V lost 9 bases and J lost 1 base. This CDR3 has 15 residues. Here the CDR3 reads CASRTGGLINYGYTF. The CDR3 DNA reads TGTGCCAGTAGGACAGGGGGCCTGATTAACTATGGCTACACCTTC.

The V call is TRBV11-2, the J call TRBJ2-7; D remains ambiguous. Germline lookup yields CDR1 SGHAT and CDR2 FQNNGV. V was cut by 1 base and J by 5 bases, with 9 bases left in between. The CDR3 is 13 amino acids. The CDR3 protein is CASSLGAGNEQYV. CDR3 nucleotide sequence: TGTGCCAGCAGCTTAGGAGCAGGAAACGAGCAGTACGTC.

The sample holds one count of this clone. Written as DNA, the CDR3 is TGTGCCAGCAGTTTATCCCAGGGGTTGATCGAGACCCAGTACTTC. Translation gives CASSLSQGLIETQYF. The rearrangement uses TRBV28 and TRBJ2-5, with a possible D match to TRBD1 (6 bases). The CDR3 spans 15 residues. Germline values: CDR1 MDHEN, CDR2 SYDVKM. V dropped 1 base and J dropped 5 bases, with 14 bases sitting between them.

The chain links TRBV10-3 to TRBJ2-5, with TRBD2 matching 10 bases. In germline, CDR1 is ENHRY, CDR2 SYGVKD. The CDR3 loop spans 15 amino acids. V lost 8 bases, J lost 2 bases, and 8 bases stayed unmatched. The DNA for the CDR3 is TGTGCCATCGCTCTGAGCGGGGGGGATCAAGAGACCCAGTACTTC. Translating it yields CAIALSGGDQETQYF.

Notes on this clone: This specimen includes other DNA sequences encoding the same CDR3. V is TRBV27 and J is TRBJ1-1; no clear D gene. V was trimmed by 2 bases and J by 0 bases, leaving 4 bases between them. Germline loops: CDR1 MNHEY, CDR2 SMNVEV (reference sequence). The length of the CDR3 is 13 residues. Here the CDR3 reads CASSLSVNTEAFF. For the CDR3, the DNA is TGTGCCAGCAGTTTAAGTGTGAACACTGAAGCTTTCTTT.

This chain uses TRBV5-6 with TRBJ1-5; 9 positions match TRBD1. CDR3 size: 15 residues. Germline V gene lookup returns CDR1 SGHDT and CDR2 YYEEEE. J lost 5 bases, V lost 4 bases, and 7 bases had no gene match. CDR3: CASSLATGGYQPQHF. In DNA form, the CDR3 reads TGTGCCAGCAGCCTTGCGACAGGGGGGTATCAGCCCCAGCATTTT. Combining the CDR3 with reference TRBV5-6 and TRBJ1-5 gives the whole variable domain DAGVTQSPTHLIKTRGQQVTLRCSPKSGHDTVSWYQQALGQGPQFIFQYYEEEERQRGNFPDRFSGHQFPNYSSELNVNALLLGDSALYLCASSLATGGYQPQHFGDGTRLSIL.

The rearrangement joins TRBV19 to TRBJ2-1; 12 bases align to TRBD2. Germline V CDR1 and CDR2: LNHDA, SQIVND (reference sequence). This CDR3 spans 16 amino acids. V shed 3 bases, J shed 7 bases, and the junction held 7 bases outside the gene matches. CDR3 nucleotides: TGTGCCAGTAGTATGACCCTAGCGGGGGGGGTGAATGAGCAGTTCTTC. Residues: CASSMTLAGGVNEQFF.

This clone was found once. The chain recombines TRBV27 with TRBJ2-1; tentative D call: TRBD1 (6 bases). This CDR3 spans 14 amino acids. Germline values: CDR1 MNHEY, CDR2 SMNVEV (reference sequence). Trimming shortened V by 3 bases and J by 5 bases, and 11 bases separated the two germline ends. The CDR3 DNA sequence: TGTGCCAGCAGTTTCCAGGGGCGAAACAATGAGCAGTTCTTC. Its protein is CASSFQGRNNEQFF.

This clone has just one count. The CDR3 bases are TGTGCCAGCAGCGTAGATCCAGCGGGACTTAGGGAGACCCAGTACTTC. Residues: CASSVDPAGLRETQYF. The rearrangement links TRBV9 to TRBJ2-5, with 7 bases identical to TRBD2. The CDR3 runs to 16 residues. V gave up 0 bases and J gave up 5 bases; unmatched junction bases: 10. Germline assignment: CDR1 SGDLS and CDR2 YYNGEE.

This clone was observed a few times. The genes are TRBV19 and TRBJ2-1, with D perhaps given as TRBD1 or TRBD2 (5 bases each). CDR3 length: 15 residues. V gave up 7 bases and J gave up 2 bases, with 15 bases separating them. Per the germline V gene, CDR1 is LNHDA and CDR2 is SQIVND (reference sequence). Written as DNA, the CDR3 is TGTGCCAGTACCCCCACGCCGGGGCCCTACAATGAGCAGTTCTTC. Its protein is CASTPTPGPYNEQFF.

The CDR3 loop is CASTGLAGSSTDTQYF. The CDR3 coding sequence is TGTGCCAGCACTGGACTAGCGGGCTCTAGCACAGATACGCAGTATTTT. The genes are TRBV9 and TRBJ2-3; 11 positions match TRBD2. CDR3 length: 16 amino acids. Losses at the gene ends were 6 bases for V and 0 bases for J; bases not matched to a gene: 6. Per the germline V gene, CDR1 is SGDLS and CDR2 is YYNGEE. Supplemented by reference TRBV9 and TRBJ2-3, the full variable domain reads DSGVTQTPKHLITATGQRVTLRCSPRSGDLSVYWYQQSLDQGLQFLIQYYNGEERAKGNILERFSAQQFPDLHSELNLSSLELGDSALYFCASTGLAGSSTDTQYFGPGTRLTVL.

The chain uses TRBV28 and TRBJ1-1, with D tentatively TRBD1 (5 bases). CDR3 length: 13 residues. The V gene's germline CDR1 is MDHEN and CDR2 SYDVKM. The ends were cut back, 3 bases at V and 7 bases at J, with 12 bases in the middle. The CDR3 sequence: CASSFRGSGEAFF. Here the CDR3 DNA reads TGTGCCAGCAGTTTTCGGGGGAGCGGTGAAGCTTTCTTT.

CDR3 amino acids: CASSPGGQETQYF. CDR3 nucleotide sequence: TGTGCCAGCAGCCCGGGGGGCCAAGAGACCCAGTACTTC. The J gene is TRBJ2-5, the V gene TRBV5-4; 7 bases are shared with TRBD2. Germline-derived CDR1 and CDR2 are SGHNT and YYREEE (reference sequence). CDR3 size: 13 residues. V lost 4 bases, J lost 1 base, and 1 base stayed unmatched.

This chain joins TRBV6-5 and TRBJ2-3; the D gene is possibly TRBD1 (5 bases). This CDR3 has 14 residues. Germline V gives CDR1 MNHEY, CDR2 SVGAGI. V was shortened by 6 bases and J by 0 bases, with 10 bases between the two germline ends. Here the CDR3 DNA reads TGTGCCAGCAGGAGACAGTCTAGCACAGATACGCAGTATTTT. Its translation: CASRRQSSTDTQYF.

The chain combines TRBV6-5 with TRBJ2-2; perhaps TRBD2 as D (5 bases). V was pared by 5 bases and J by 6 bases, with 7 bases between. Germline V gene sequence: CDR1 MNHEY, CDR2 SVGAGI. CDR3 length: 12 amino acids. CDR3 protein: CASSGLPGELFF. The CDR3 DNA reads TGTGCCAGCAGTGGACTTCCCGGGGAGCTGTTTTTT.

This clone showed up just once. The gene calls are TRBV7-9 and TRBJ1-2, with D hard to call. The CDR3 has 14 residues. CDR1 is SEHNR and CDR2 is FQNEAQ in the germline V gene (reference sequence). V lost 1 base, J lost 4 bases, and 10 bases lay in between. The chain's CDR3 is CASSLVAGIYGYTF. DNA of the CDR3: TGTGCCAGCAGCTTAGTGGCGGGGATCTATGGCTACACCTTC.

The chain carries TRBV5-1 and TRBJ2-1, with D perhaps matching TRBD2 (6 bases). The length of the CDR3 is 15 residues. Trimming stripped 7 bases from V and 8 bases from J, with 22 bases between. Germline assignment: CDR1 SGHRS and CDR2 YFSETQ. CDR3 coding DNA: TGCGCCAGCGGGGGGTGGGACGGTTTACAATATGAGCAGTTCTTC. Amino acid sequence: CASGGWDGLQYEQFF. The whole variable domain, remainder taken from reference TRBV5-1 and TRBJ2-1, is KAGVTQTPRYLIKTRGQQVTLSCSPISGHRSVSWYQQTPGQGLQFLFEYFSETQRNKGNFPGRFSGRQFSNSRSEMNVSTLELGDSALYLCASGGWDGLQYEQFFGPGTRLTVL.

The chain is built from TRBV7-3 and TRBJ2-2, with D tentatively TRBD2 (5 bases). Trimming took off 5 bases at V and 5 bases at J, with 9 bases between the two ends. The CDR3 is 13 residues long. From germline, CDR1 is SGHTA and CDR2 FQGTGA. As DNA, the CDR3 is TGTGCCAGCAGCCCAACGGGAACCGGGGAGCTGTTTTTT. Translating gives CASSPTGTGELFF.

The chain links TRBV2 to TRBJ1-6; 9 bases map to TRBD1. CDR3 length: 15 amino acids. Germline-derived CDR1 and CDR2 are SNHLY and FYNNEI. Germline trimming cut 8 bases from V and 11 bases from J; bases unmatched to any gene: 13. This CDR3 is CASLASGTGFPPLHF. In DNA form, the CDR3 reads TGTGCCAGCTTAGCTTCCGGGACAGGGTTTCCACCCCTCCACTTT.

For the CDR3, the DNA is TGTGCCAGCAGCTTAGGGAGGCTTACAGAGCAGTACGTC. Amino acid sequence: CASSLGRLTEQYV. The chain is built from TRBV13 and TRBJ2-7; D is undetermined. The germline V gene encodes CDR1 PRHDT and CDR2 FYEKMQ (reference sequence). The CDR3 covers 13 residues. V was cut by 0 bases and J by 7 bases, with 10 bases left in between.

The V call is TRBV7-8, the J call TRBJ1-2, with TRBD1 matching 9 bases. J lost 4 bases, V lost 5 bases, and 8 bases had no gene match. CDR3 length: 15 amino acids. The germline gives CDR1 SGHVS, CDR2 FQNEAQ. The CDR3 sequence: CASSATGTGFYGYTF. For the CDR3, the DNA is TGTGCCAGCAGCGCAACCGGGACAGGGTTCTATGGCTACACCTTC.

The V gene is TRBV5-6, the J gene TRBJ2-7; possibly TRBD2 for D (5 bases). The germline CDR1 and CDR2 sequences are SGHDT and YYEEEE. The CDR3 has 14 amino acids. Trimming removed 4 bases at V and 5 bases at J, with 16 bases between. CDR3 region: CASSVRVTVDEQYV. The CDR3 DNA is TGTGCCAGCAGCGTGAGGGTGACTGTCGACGAGCAGTACGTC.

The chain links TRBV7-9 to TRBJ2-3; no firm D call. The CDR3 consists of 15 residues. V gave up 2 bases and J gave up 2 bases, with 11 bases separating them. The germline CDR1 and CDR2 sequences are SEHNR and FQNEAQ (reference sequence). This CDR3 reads CASSLYHGTTDTQYF. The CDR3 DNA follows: TGTGCCAGCAGCTTATACCACGGTACCACAGATACGCAGTATTTT.

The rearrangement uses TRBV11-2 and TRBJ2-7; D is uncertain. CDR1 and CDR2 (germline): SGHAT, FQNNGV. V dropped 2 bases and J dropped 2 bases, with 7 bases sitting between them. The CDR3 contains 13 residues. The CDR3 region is CASSLLQPYEQYV. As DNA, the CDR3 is TGTGCCAGCAGCTTACTACAGCCCTACGAGCAGTACGTC.

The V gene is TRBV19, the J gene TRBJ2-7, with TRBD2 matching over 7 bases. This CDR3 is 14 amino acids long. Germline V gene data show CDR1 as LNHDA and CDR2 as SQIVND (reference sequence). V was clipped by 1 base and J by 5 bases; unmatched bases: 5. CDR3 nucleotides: TGTGCCAGTAGTATAGGTGGGAGGGTCCACGAGCAGTACTTC. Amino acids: CASSIGGRVHEQYF. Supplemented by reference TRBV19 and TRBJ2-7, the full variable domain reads DGGITQSPKYLFRKEGQNVTLSCEQNLNHDAMYWYRQDPGQGLRLIYYSQIVNDFQKGDIAEGYSVSREKKESFPLTVTSAQKNPTAFYLCASSIGGRVHEQYFGPGTRLTVT.

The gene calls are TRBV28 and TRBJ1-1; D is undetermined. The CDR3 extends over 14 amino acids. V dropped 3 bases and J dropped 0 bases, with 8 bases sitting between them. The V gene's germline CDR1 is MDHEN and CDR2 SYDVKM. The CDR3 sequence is CASSFRAMNTEAFF. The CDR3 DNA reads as TGTGCCAGCAGTTTCCGGGCCATGAACACTGAAGCTTTCTTT.

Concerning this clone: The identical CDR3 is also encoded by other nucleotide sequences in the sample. The CDR3, as DNA: TGTGCCAGCAGCTTACGACCGAACACTGAAGCTTTCTTT. The encoded protein is CASSLRPNTEAFF. V gene TRBV11-3 combines with J gene TRBJ1-1; D call uncertain. Per the germline V gene, CDR1 is SGHNT and CDR2 is YENEEA. The V and J ends lost 2 bases and 1 base respectively, with 5 bases between them. The CDR3 spans 13 residues.

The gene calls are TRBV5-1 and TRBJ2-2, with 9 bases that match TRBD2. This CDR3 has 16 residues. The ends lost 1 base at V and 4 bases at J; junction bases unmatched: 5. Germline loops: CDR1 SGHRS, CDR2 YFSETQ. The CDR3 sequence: CASSLWGLAVTGELFF. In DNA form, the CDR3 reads TGCGCCAGCAGCTTGTGGGGACTAGCTGTCACCGGGGAGCTGTTTTTT. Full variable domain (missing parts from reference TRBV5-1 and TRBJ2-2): KAGVTQTPRYLIKTRGQQVTLSCSPISGHRSVSWYQQTPGQGLQFLFEYFSETQRNKGNFPGRFSGRQFSNSRSEMNVSTLELGDSALYLCASSLWGLAVTGELFFGEGSRLTVL.

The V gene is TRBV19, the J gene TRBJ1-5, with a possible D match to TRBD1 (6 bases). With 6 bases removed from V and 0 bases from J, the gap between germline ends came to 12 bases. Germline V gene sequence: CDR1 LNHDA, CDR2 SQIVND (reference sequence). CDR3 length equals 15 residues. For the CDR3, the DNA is TGTGCCAGTAGGGGGGCAATCTATAGCAATCAGCCCCAGCATTTT. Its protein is CASRGAIYSNQPQHF.